This T cell receptor (beta chain) was captured in a study of beta chain features in type 1 diabetes. V gave up 4 bases and J gave up 1 base, with 4 bases separating them. Germline-derived CDR1 and CDR2 are SNHLY and FYNNEI. The CDR3 sequence is 13 residues long. Points on this clone: Other DNA sequences in this specimen translate into the identical CDR3.

Expressed TCRB transcripts were sequenced after all isolated RNA was converted to cDNA. Libraries were prepared by immunoSEQ multiplex PCR; TCRdb keeps only in-frame clonotypes and omits some of them. The table includes hundreds of thousands of clones, about an eighth detected once. Specimen: naive CD4+ T cells from blood. The chain uses TRBV2 and TRBJ2-2; D unclear. The sequence derives from a woman younger than 35 in good health. In nucleotides, the CDR3 is TGTGCCAGCAGTGGCGGGAACACCGGGGAGCTGTTTTTT. This codes for CASSGGNTGELFF.